Listed here are 16 T cell receptor beta chains from one sample, sequenced in a study of cytomegalovirus exposure and HLA in healthy donors. Produced via immunoSEQ multiplex PCR; TCRdb's table is partial and in-frame only. The sample yields 150,000 to 200,000 clones, roughly 80% seen once. Material for sequencing was PBMCs. The receptors stem from a man between 18 and 35 years old in good health and CMV-seropositive.

CDR3 DNA: TGTGCAAGTCGCTTGAAACAGGGGGCGCGCACCGGGGAGCTGTTTTTT. It encodes CASRLKQGARTGELFF. This chain uses TRBV12-2 with TRBJ2-2; TRBD1 is the table's D call and was not checked against the DNA. TRBV12-2 counts as a pseudogene. The CDR3 loop spans 16 amino acids.

V is TRBV7-2 and J is TRBJ2-2; no reliable D call. CDR1 SGHTA and CDR2 FQGNSA come from the germline V gene. The CDR3 extends over 13 amino acids. The germline V and J ends were trimmed by 4 bases and 1 base, with 4 bases remaining between them. The CDR3 bases are TGTGCCAGCAGCTCTAGGAACACCGGGGAGCTGTTTTTT. Encoded protein: CASSSRNTGELFF.

The sample holds one count of this clone. The chain links TRBV2 to TRBJ2-1; TRBD2 aligns across 9 bases. J gave up 8 bases and V 2 bases, and 16 bases lay outside the gene matches. Germline V gene data show CDR1 as SNHLY and CDR2 as FYNNEI. This CDR3 spans 18 amino acids. The CDR3 DNA reads TGTGCCAGCAGTGAATCGGGACTAGCTTTTACTGAAGAAGATGAGCAGTTCTTC. Amino acid sequence: CASSESGLAFTEEDEQFF.

The chain carries TRBV27 and TRBJ1-1; possible D gene TRBD1, 5 bases. V was pared by 0 bases and J by 0 bases, with 8 bases between. From germline, CDR1 is MNHEY and CDR2 SMNVEV (reference sequence). The CDR3 runs to 15 residues. The DNA for the CDR3 is TGTGCCAGCAGTTTATCGCGGGGGATGAACACTGAAGCTTTCTTT. As protein: CASSLSRGMNTEAFF.

V and J are TRBV30 and TRBJ1-2; possibly TRBD1 for D (6 bases). Germline V gene data show CDR1 as GTSNPN and CDR2 as SVGIG (reference sequence). Trimming left V 2 bases short and J 2 bases short, with 9 bases between. This CDR3 comprises 13 residues. The CDR3 DNA follows: TGTGCCTGGAGTCCCGGACAGAACTATGGCTACACCTTC. This sequence encodes CAWSPGQNYGYTF.

The rearrangement uses TRBV10-3 and TRBJ2-7, with D maybe TRBD2 (6 bases). V was pared by 8 bases and J by 4 bases, with 21 bases between. The CDR3 covers 15 residues. Germline V gives CDR1 ENHRY, CDR2 SYGVKD. The CDR3 nucleotides read TGTGCCATCTTAGATGGGGCGGGGAGCGGTTACGAGCAGTACTTC. It yields the protein CAILDGAGSGYEQYF.

V is TRBV28 and J is TRBJ2-7; TRBD1 aligns across 7 bases. The germline gives CDR1 MDHEN, CDR2 SYDVKM. The junction had 12 bases not matched to a gene; V was cut back by 5 bases and J by 5 bases. This CDR3 region has 15 residues. The chain's CDR3 is CASSPLDRVSHEQYF. The CDR3 DNA is TGTGCCAGCAGTCCTCTCGACAGGGTCAGCCACGAGCAGTACTTC.

The V call is TRBV4-3, the J call TRBJ1-2; TRBD1 matches 8 bases. J lost 8 bases, V lost 4 bases, and 12 bases had no gene match. Germline CDR1 reads LGHNA; CDR2 reads YSLEER. CDR3 size: 15 residues. As DNA, the CDR3 is TGCGCCAGCAGCCTAGAGGGGCAGGGGGCGGTCGGCTACACCTTC. Its translation: CASSLEGQGAVGYTF.

This clone was counted a single time. The chain uses TRBV30 and TRBJ1-5; D gene unclear. Trimming pared 0 bases from V and 4 bases from J, leaving 16 bases between. The germline gives CDR1 GTSNPN, CDR2 SVGIG (reference sequence). CDR3 length: 16 residues. The CDR3 bases are TGTGCCTGGAGTGTCACAGTGGGCAGCCCTAATCAGCCCCAGCATTTT. It codes for CAWSVTVGSPNQPQHF.

The chain combines TRBV7-9 with TRBJ1-1; perhaps TRBD1 as D (5 bases). Trimming removed 1 base at V and 13 bases at J, with 10 bases between. The CDR3 contains 11 residues. Germline loops: CDR1 SEHNR, CDR2 FQNEAQ (reference sequence). The CDR3 region has the DNA TGTGCCAGCAGCTTAGGGGCAGGGTTTTTCTTT. Its translation is CASSLGAGFFF. The variable domain in full, with the rest retrieved from reference TRBV7-9 and TRBJ1-1, is DTGVSQNPRHKITKRGQNVTFRCDPISEHNRLYWYRQTLGQGPEFLTYFQNEAQLEKSRLLSDRFSAERPKGSFSTLEIQRTEQGDSAMYLCASSLGAGFFFGQGTRLTVV.

The chain links TRBV5-6 to TRBJ1-2; maybe TRBD1 (5 bases). CDR3 length equals 13 residues. Germline CDR1 reads SGHDT; CDR2 reads YYEEEE. The V end lost 4 bases, the J end lost 4 bases, and 11 bases lay between the germline ends. DNA for the CDR3: TGTGCCAGCAGCCAGGGTGGGCTCTATGGCTACACCTTC. Amino acid sequence: CASSQGGLYGYTF.

This chain joins TRBV30 and TRBJ2-5, with D possibly TRBD1 on 5 matching bases. V was trimmed by 0 bases and J by 2 bases, leaving 13 bases between them. This CDR3 is built from 15 residues. Germline CDR1 GTSNPN, CDR2 SVGIG (reference sequence). The CDR3 reads CAWSVGQGWQETQYF. The CDR3 nucleotides are TGTGCCTGGAGTGTGGGTCAGGGATGGCAAGAGACCCAGTACTTC.

The chain combines TRBV11-3 with TRBJ2-2; no clear D. Trimming shortened V by 5 bases and J by 5 bases, and 12 bases separated the two germline ends. The CDR3 runs to 14 residues. Germline-derived CDR1 and CDR2 are SGHNT and YENEEA. CDR3 nucleotides: TGTGCCAGCAGCCCCCGCTCCGGGACCGGGGAGCTGTTTTTT. Amino acids: CASSPRSGTGELFF.

This chain joins TRBV7-2 and TRBJ2-7; tentative D call: TRBD1 (5 bases). CDR3 length: 15 residues. Trimming stripped 5 bases from V and 4 bases from J, with 18 bases between. Germline V gene lookup returns CDR1 SGHTA and CDR2 FQGNSA. The CDR3 DNA follows: TGTGCCAGCAGCATCCAGGGAATCGAGGCGTACGAGCAGTACTTC. It encodes CASSIQGIEAYEQYF.

Concerning this clone itself: An end of the junction does not agree with germline; a read error may underlie this. V usage is TRBV30 and J usage is TRBJ1-2; the match to TRBD1 covers 7 bases. The germline gives CDR1 GTSNPN, CDR2 SVGIG (reference sequence). There are 13 residues in the CDR3. CDR3 region: CARRGGGVYGYTF. The CDR3, as DNA: TGTGCCCGGAGAGGAGGGGGCGTCTATGGCTACACCTTC.

J is TRBJ2-1 and V is TRBV19; TRBD2 matches at 9 bases. V shed 3 bases and J 5 bases; nucleotides not matched to a gene: 14. The CDR3 totals 18 residues. Germline V gives CDR1 LNHDA, CDR2 SQIVND (reference sequence). The DNA for the CDR3 is TGTGCCAGTAGTATTGGCGGGAGGGTTTATTTGAGCGACAATGAGCAGTTCTTC. Protein sequence: CASSIGGRVYLSDNEQFF. The complete variable domain, with remaining parts taken from reference TRBV19 and TRBJ2-1, reads DGGITQSPKYLFRKEGQNVTLSCEQNLNHDAMYWYRQDPGQGLRLIYYSQIVNDFQKGDIAEGYSVSREKKESFPLTVTSAQKNPTAFYLCASSIGGRVYLSDNEQFFGPGTRLTVL.